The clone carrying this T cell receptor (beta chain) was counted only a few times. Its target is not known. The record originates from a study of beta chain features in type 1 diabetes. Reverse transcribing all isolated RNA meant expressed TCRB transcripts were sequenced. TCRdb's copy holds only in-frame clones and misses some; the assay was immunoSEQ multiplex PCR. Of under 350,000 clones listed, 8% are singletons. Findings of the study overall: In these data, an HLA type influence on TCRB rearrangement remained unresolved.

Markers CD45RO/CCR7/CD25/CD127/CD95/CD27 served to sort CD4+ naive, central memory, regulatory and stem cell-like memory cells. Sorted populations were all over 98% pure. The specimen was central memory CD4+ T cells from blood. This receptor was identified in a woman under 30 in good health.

The CDR3 spells CASSSLRQNTEAFF. The CDR3 DNA follows: TGTGCCAGCAGTTCACTGCGGCAGAACACTGAAGCTTTCTTT. V and J are TRBV6-5 and TRBJ1-1; the D is unclear. Germline V gene lookup returns CDR1 MNHEY and CDR2 SVGAGI. Trimming pared 4 bases from V and 1 base from J, leaving 10 bases between. This CDR3 is built from 14 residues.